This T cell receptor beta chain was sequenced in a study of CD8+CD57+ T cells in acquired aplastic anemia (dated by TCRdb to the late 2010s). Background on the whole study: On average, sorted CD4+ and CD8+ cells yielded 3 to 4 ug of extracted DNA, with a range of about 0.19 to 30 ug. CD8+CD57+ expansion was defined as frequency above the mean frequency observed in healthy subjects. Overall results and qualifications from the work: No significant difference in CD8+ Simpson's diversity was found between patients and healthy controls (P=0.060). Twenty-nine CD8+ CDR3 sequences were shared between patients and controls but appeared highly expressed in patients and within their immunodominant clones.

As regards this clonotype: This receptor's antigen is unknown. No much larger clonotype is one base removed from it; base qualities were not supplied.

Sequences KGHDR (CDR1) and SFDVKD (CDR2) are obtained from the germline V gene. From the cysteine up to the phenylalanine, the CDR3 has a length of 12 residues. Just CDR3 DNA is preserved here, 36 bases in frame from base 1. V is cut by 5 bases and J by 3 bases, and the space between the germline ends is 7 bases. Expansion of CD8+CD57+ cells had been shown by flow cytometry in the patients chosen for sequencing. Severe acquired aplastic anemia was diagnosed in all patients according to International Study of Aplastic Anemia and Agranulocytosis and Camitta criteria. At the time blood was sampled, none of the patients had received any therapy. In the study, sorted CD4+ and CD8+ blood T cells from patients with severe aplastic anemia and from healthy subjects underwent deep sequencing of TCR repertoires. In the USA, patient enrollment took place under clinicaltrials.gov protocols 00001620, 01623167, 00001397, 00071045, 00081523 and 00961064. Ficoll-Paque density gradient centrifugation was used to isolate peripheral blood mononuclear cells. Before DNA was extracted, CD4+ and CD8+ T cells were sorted using either FACS or magnetic beads.

TCR beta VDJ combination and CDR3 sequence profiling used genomic DNA as the template. An Illumina HiSeq 2000 was the platform used for TCR repertoire sequencing. The original methods were these. Repertoire assessment relied on Simpson's diversity index, CDR3 size and DJ length profiles, and TRBV/TRBJ rearrangement plots. The most abundant DNA sequence in the deep sequencing data was defined as the immunodominant clone. CDR3 amino acid sequences were screened for sharing across subjects and were compared with published repertoires and the VDJdb database. In-frame beta chains were kept once TCRdb had trimmed the public reads at Q25 with fastp and called clones with MiXCR. Rows with one shared CDR3 protein collapse into an entry with the most common genes and DNA. TCRdb's processing, not the authors' own work, is the source of the V and J calls. The table for this sample lists fewer than 200,000 distinct CDR3 sequences; over 40% of them were counted only once. The ten largest clonotypes hold roughly 1.8% of the sample.

The specimen was sorted CD4+, CD8+, or CD8+CD57+ T cells (not recorded which) from PBMCs. The clonotype originates from a human donor with aplastic anemia. The chain links TRBV24-1 with TRBJ2-7; a confident D gene designation cannot be given. The DNA reads TGTGCCACCAGTGCTACCGTCTACGAGCAGTACTTC. Protein translation: CATSATVYEQYF.